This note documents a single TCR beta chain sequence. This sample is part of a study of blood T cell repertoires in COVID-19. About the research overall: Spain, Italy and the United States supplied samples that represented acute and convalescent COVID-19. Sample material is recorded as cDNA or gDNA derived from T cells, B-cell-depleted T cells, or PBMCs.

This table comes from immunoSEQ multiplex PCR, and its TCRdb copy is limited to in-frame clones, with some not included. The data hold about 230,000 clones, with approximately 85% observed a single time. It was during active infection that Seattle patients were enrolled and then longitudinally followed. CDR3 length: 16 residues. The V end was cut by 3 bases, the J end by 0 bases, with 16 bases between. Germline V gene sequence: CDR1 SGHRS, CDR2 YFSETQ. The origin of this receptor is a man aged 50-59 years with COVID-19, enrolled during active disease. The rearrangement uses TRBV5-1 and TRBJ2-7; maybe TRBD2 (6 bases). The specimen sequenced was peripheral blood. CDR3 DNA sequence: TGCGCCAGCAGCTCGCAACCAACGGGGGTCTCCTACGAGCAGTACTTC. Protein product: CASSSQPTGVSYEQYF. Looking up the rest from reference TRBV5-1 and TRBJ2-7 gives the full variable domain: KAGVTQTPRYLIKTRGQQVTLSCSPISGHRSVSWYQQTPGQGLQFLFEYFSETQRNKGNFPGRFSGRQFSNSRSEMNVSTLELGDSALYLCASSSQPTGVSYEQYFGPGTRLTVT.